This TCR beta chain was sequenced in a study of OX40 agonist ivuxolimab in advanced cancers. Study-level findings and limits: Partial responders treated at 0.1-3.0 mg/kg exhibited clonal expansion among the lowest measured.

As regards this clone: As yet, its antigen is unknown.

The protocol was immunoSEQ multiplex PCR, while the TCRdb copy is restricted to in-frame clones and leaves out a portion. The sample includes 8,000 to 10,000 clones, more than 70% of them seen just once. Germline values: CDR1 MNHNS, CDR2 SASEGT. This CDR3 has 15 residues. Trimming left V 4 bases short and J 5 bases short, with 14 bases between. The receptor was isolated from an adult with an advanced solid tumor such as melanoma, head and neck, liver or kidney cancer. Specimen: CD4+ or CD8+ T cells sorted from blood, collected in a trial of the OX40 agonist ivuxolimab. The chain links TRBV6-1 to TRBJ1-4; the D gene is possibly TRBD1 (6 bases). The CDR3 bases are TGTGCCAGCAGTGCCACAGGGTCCTTGAATGAAAAACTGTTTTTT. Translated: CASSATGSLNEKLFF.